The 18 T cell receptor beta chains listed next were all sequenced from one sample in a study of cytomegalovirus exposure and HLA in healthy donors. Method: immunoSEQ multiplex PCR; TCRdb's copy keeps in-frame clones and lacks some. The table records about 73,000 clones, approximately 95% of them present only once. Sequenced material: PBMCs. The receptors originated from a man aged 18 to 35 in good health and CMV-seronegative.

The chain recombines TRBV5-1 with TRBJ2-5, with 7 bases matching TRBD2. The CDR3 sequence is 15 residues long. Per germline, CDR1 SGHRS and CDR2 YFSETQ. Trimming removed 3 bases from V and 4 bases from J; junction bases left unmatched: 9. CDR3 region: CASSSRVGGRETQYF. The CDR3 DNA reads TGCGCCAGCAGCTCCCGGGTCGGGGGGAGAGAGACCCAGTACTTC.

The V and J genes are TRBV2 and TRBJ1-1, with 10 positions matching TRBD1. In germline, CDR1 is SNHLY, CDR2 FYNNEI. The V segment lost 2 bases and the J segment 4 bases; nucleotides outside the gene matches: 10. The CDR3 is 17 residues long. CDR3 loop: CASSEYFGGTGATEAFF. For the CDR3, the DNA is TGTGCCAGCAGTGAATATTTTGGGGGGACAGGGGCCACTGAAGCTTTCTTT.

The sample holds one count of this clone. The chain uses TRBV11-2 and TRBJ2-2; D unresolved. Per the germline V gene, CDR1 is SGHAT and CDR2 is FQNNGV. Trimming removed 5 bases from V and 5 bases from J, with 9 bases in between. CDR3 length: 13 residues. CDR3 loop: CASSPQVTGELFF. The CDR3 coding sequence is TGTGCCAGCAGCCCGCAGGTGACCGGGGAGCTGTTTTTT.

The V and J genes are TRBV4-1 and TRBJ1-1; 10 bases are a match to TRBD1. This CDR3 spans 17 amino acids. From germline, CDR1 is MGHRA and CDR2 YSYEKL. Trimming cost V 0 bases and J 5 bases; bases outside gene matches: 9. The chain's CDR3 is CASSQDPTGTGATEAFF. CDR3 nucleotides: TGCGCCAGCAGCCAAGATCCCACCGGGACAGGGGCTACTGAAGCTTTCTTT.

The chain uses TRBV30 and TRBJ1-5, with a weak D call TRBD1 (6 bases). The CDR3 is 14 residues long. Trimming left V 2 bases short and J 4 bases short, with 12 bases between. Germline V gives CDR1 GTSNPN, CDR2 SVGIG (reference sequence). This CDR3 reads CAWSPDSLNQPQHF. The CDR3 DNA sequence: TGTGCCTGGAGTCCGGACAGCCTTAATCAGCCCCAGCATTTT.

The chain links TRBV4-3 to TRBJ2-4, with TRBD1 identical over 7 bases. The CDR3 is 21 residues long. Germline trimming cut 3 bases from V and 0 bases from J; bases unmatched to any gene: 20. Germline V gives CDR1 LGHNA, CDR2 YSLEER. Here the CDR3 reads CASSHSYGRQGQNLAKNIQYF. The CDR3 DNA reads TGCGCCAGCAGCCATTCCTATGGGCGGCAGGGACAGAATTTAGCCAAAAACATTCAGTACTTC.

The rearrangement joins TRBV16 to TRBJ1-1, with 8 bases fitting TRBD1. Germline CDR1 is KGHSY and CDR2 is FQNENV. V trimming: 6 bases; J trimming: 7 bases; junction bases outside the gene matches: 10. The CDR3 runs 14 residues. The CDR3 loop reads CASRLSGGAGEAFF. CDR3 DNA sequence: TGTGCCAGCAGACTCTCAGGGGGCGCGGGTGAAGCTTTCTTT. The variable domain in full, with the rest retrieved from reference TRBV16 and TRBJ1-1, is GEEVAQTPKHLVRGEGQKAKLYCAPIKGHSYVFWYQQVLKNEFKFLISFQNENVFDETGMPKERFSAKCLPNSPCSLEIQATKLEDSAVYFCASRLSGGAGEAFFGQGTRLTVV.

The rearrangement uses TRBV6-1 and TRBJ1-3, with a tentative D call TRBD1 (5 bases). Between the trimmed V and J ends, which lost 0 bases and 0 bases, there was a span of 12 bases. The V gene's germline CDR1 is MNHNS and CDR2 SASEGT. This CDR3 is 17 amino acids long. The CDR3 nucleotides are TGTGCCAGCAGTGAAGCGCCCCAGGGTAGCTCTGGAAACACCATATATTTT. Translation gives CASSEAPQGSSGNTIYF.

The chain carries TRBV28 and TRBJ2-1; D possibly corresponds to TRBD1 (7 bases). The CDR3 spans 12 residues. In germline, CDR1 is MDHEN, CDR2 SYDVKM. Deletions cut 7 bases from V and 9 bases from J, with 13 bases between. Here the CDR3 reads CASMRQGGEQFF. CDR3 DNA: TGTGCCAGCATGCGTCAGGGGGGTGAGCAGTTCTTC.

The V gene is TRBV18, the J gene TRBJ1-5, with a possible D match to TRBD1 (5 bases). This CDR3 spans 13 amino acids. Per the germline V gene, CDR1 is KGHSH and CDR2 is LQKENI. The ends were cut back, 3 bases at V and 8 bases at J, with 11 bases in the middle. CDR3 in DNA: TGTGCCAGCTCACCCAGGGAAATGGAGCCCCAGCATTTT. Its translation: CASSPREMEPQHF. Looking up the rest from reference TRBV18 and TRBJ1-5 gives the full variable domain: NAGVMQNPRHLVRRRGQEARLRCSPMKGHSHVYWYRQLPEEGLKFMVYLQKENIIDESGMPKERFSAEFPKEGPSILRIQQVVRGDSAAYFCASSPREMEPQHFGDGTRLSIL.

This CDR3 reads CASSPPLTEAFF. The CDR3 region has the DNA TGTGCCAGCTCACCTCCCCTCACTGAAGCTTTCTTT. V gene TRBV18 combines with J gene TRBJ1-1; no clear D. Germline V gene data show CDR1 as KGHSH and CDR2 as LQKENI. This CDR3 comprises 12 residues. V gave up 3 bases and J gave up 4 bases, with 6 bases separating them.

The chain is built from TRBV5-1 and TRBJ1-1; no clear D. This CDR3 has 15 residues. The germline V gene has CDR1 SGHRS and CDR2 YFSETQ. V shed 6 bases and J shed 7 bases, with 22 bases lying between them. CDR3 protein: CASTPSGSVSGEAFF. The CDR3 DNA reads TGCGCCAGCACCCCTAGCGGGAGCGTCTCCGGTGAAGCTTTCTTT.

The rearrangement links TRBV4-2 to TRBJ1-5; tentative D call: TRBD1 (5 bases). The V gene's germline CDR1 is LGHNA and CDR2 YNFKEQ. The CDR3 contains 13 residues. The V end lost 4 bases, the J end lost 7 bases, and 11 bases lay between the germline ends. DNA of the CDR3: TGTGCCAGCAGCCTGGGGCGGGGGCAGCCCCAGCATTTT. Protein sequence: CASSLGRGQPQHF.

V usage is TRBV2 and J usage is TRBJ1-2, with 12 bases that match TRBD1. The ends lost 9 bases at V and 7 bases at J; junction bases unmatched: 9. This CDR3 is built from 14 residues. Germline V gene sequence: CDR1 SNHLY, CDR2 FYNNEI. The CDR3 loop reads CARTLGQGASGYTF. CDR3 bases: TGTGCCAGGACACTGGGACAGGGGGCAAGTGGCTACACCTTC.

V is TRBV27 and J is TRBJ1-1; D might be TRBD1 (6 bases). This CDR3 region has 11 residues. Per the germline V gene, CDR1 is MNHEY and CDR2 is SMNVEV (reference sequence). V was clipped by 10 bases and J by 4 bases, with 10 bases between them. CDR3 bases: TGTGCCACCGAACAGGGCACTGAAGCTTTCTTT. Translating gives CATEQGTEAFF.

The chain employs TRBV7-2 and TRBJ2-1; tentatively, D is TRBD2 (6 bases). Germline-derived CDR1 and CDR2 are SGHTA and FQGNSA. V lost 5 bases and J 16 bases, leaving 21 bases between the germline ends. This CDR3 has 13 residues. CDR3 protein: CASSPTPGTPQFF. The CDR3, as DNA: TGTGCCAGCAGCCCCACACCCGGGACTCCGCAATTCTTC. Combining the CDR3 with reference TRBV7-2 and TRBJ2-1 gives the whole variable domain GAGVSQSPSNKVTEKGKDVELRCDPISGHTALYWYRQSLGQGLEFLIYFQGNSAPDKSGLPSDRFSAERTGGSVSTLTIQRTQQEDSAVYLCASSPTPGTPQFFGPGTRLTVL.

The chain employs TRBV6-5 and TRBJ1-1; D gene unclear. Per the germline V gene, CDR1 is MNHEY and CDR2 is SVGAGI. This CDR3 has 14 residues. Trimming stripped 10 bases from V and 0 bases from J, with 15 bases between. This CDR3 reads CATTYTRMNTEAFF. CDR3 DNA: TGTGCCACCACGTATACGCGGATGAACACTGAAGCTTTCTTT.

The chain is built from TRBV11-1 and TRBJ2-7; the D gene is possibly TRBD2 (6 bases). V lost 5 bases and J 0 bases, leaving 14 bases between the germline ends. This CDR3 has 15 residues. In germline, CDR1 is SGHAT, CDR2 FQDESV (reference sequence). As DNA, the CDR3 is TGTGCCAGCAGCCGACCGGGACTGGGCTCCTACGAGCAGTACTTC. It translates to CASSRPGLGSYEQYF. Full variable domain (outside the CDR3, taken from reference TRBV11-1 and TRBJ2-7): EAEVAQSPRYKITEKSQAVAFWCDPISGHATLYWYRQILGQGPELLVQFQDESVVDDSQLPKDRFSAERLKGVDSTLKIQPAELGDSAMYLCASSRPGLGSYEQYFGPGTRLTVT.